Sequencing of this T cell receptor (beta chain) was carried out in a study of T cell changes during pregnancy in multiple sclerosis. Measured with immunoSEQ multiplex PCR; TCRdb has only the in-frame clones, and not every one. There are 35,000 to 55,000 clones in the sample; around 93% occur only once, and around 2.1% lies in the top ten. The germline V gene encodes CDR1 MDHEN and CDR2 SYDVKM. The CDR3 spans 14 residues. V shed 2 bases and J shed 0 bases, with 7 bases lying between them. The J gene is TRBJ1-1, the V gene TRBV28; a weak D match, TRBD1 (5 bases). This receptor was obtained from a female donor with multiple sclerosis, enrolled in a pregnancy study. The material was peripheral blood, obtained in the third trimester of pregnancy. The CDR3 DNA reads TGTGCCAGCAGTTTAGGACAAGTGAACACTGAAGCTTTCTTT. It specifies CASSLGQVNTEAFF.